This passage covers 31 T cell receptor beta chains from one sample sequenced in a study of early T cells in non-severe SARS-CoV-2 infection. TCRdb redid the calling of the 5' RACE reads with MiXCR, one entry per CDR3 protein. The sample shows about 77,000 distinct CDR3 sequences, over 8.5% of them seen only once. The sample consisted of whole blood. The receptor source for this set is an adult who was a healthcare worker with PCR-confirmed SARS-CoV-2 infection or an uninfected control (not recorded which).

The J gene is TRBJ1-2, the V gene TRBV20-1; TRBD1 agrees at 7 bases. CDR1 is DFQATT, CDR2 SNEGSKA, per germline (reference sequence). The CDR3 extends over 13 amino acids. V shed 0 bases, J shed 9 bases, and the junction held 7 bases outside the gene matches. This CDR3 is CSARDPGGVSYTF. DNA of the CDR3: TGCAGTGCTAGAGACCCAGGGGGGGTTAGCTACACCTTC.

This clonotype was seen ten or more times. The chain links TRBV27 to TRBJ2-7; tentatively, D is TRBD2 (6 bases). There are 14 residues in the CDR3. V lost 2 bases and J lost 6, with 14 bases in between. In germline, CDR1 is MNHEY, CDR2 SMNVEV (reference sequence). CDR3 sequence: CASSLTAGSGEQYF. CDR3 nucleotides: TGTGCCAGCAGTTTAACGGCGGGATCCGGCGAGCAGTACTTC.

This clonotype occurred many times. This chain connects TRBV28 to TRBJ2-7; D is unresolved. Trimming pared 3 bases from V and 6 bases from J, leaving 9 bases between. Germline V lookup: CDR1 MDHEN, CDR2 SYDVKM. This CDR3 region has 12 residues. As DNA, the CDR3 is TGTGCCAGCAGTTTCCGACTTCCCGAGCAGTACTTC. It is translated as CASSFRLPEQYF.

In its sample, this clonotype was seen many times. The chain links TRBV27 to TRBJ2-3; unclear D gene. The CDR3 totals 12 residues. Germline CDR1 and CDR2: MNHEY and SMNVEV (reference sequence). V was clipped by 8 bases and J by 11 bases, with 17 bases between them. The CDR3 DNA is TGTGCCAGCGGATCCTCTTTTTTCAAGCAGTATTTT. It specifies CASGSSFFKQYF.

This clonotype was counted many times. V is TRBV6-2 or TRBV6-3 and J is TRBJ2-3; TRBD2 agrees at 13 bases. The CDR3 contains 15 residues. Germline V lookup: CDR1 MNHEY, CDR2 SVGEGT. Unmatched junction bases numbered 8, after V lost 10 bases and J lost 4 bases. The CDR3 loop reads CATTVGLAGSDTQYF. The CDR3, as DNA: TGTGCCACCACGGTGGGACTAGCGGGATCAGATACGCAGTATTTT.

The chain joins TRBV7-2 to TRBJ1-2, with D perhaps matching TRBD1 (6 bases). V dropped 4 bases and J dropped 6 bases, with 12 bases sitting between them. CDR1 and CDR2 (germline): SGHTA, FQGNSA. CDR3 size: 13 residues. The CDR3 DNA is TGTGCCAGCAGCTCAGCCAGGGGAGATGGCTACACCTTC. Translating it yields CASSSARGDGYTF.

The chain combines TRBV2 with TRBJ2-2, with 10 bases fitting TRBD1. V lost 7 bases to trimming and J lost 6 bases; unmatched junction nucleotides: 5. The CDR3 length is 14 residues. Germline lookup yields CDR1 SNHLY and CDR2 FYNNEI. This CDR3 reads CASILGQGAGELFF. The CDR3, as DNA: TGTGCCAGCATCCTAGGACAGGGGGCCGGGGAGCTGTTTTTT. Full variable domain (rest looked up from reference TRBV2 and TRBJ2-2): EPEVTQTPSHQVTQMGQEVILRCVPISNHLYFYWYRQILGQKVEFLVSFYNNEISEKSEIFDDQFSVERPDGSNFTLKIRSTKLEDSAMYFCASILGQGAGELFFGEGSRLTVL.

This clonotype was counted many times. This rearrangement joins TRBV18 to TRBJ1-2; D unresolved. This CDR3 has 16 amino acids. Trimming cost V 3 bases and J 3 bases, with 17 bases left between them. Germline CDR1 is KGHSH and CDR2 is LQKENI. The CDR3 nucleotides are TGTGCCAGCTCACCGACGCCTGGTGTTCCCGACTATGGCTACACCTTC. It yields the protein CASSPTPGVPDYGYTF.

This clonotype was observed a handful of times. V and J are TRBV9 and TRBJ1-3; D is perhaps TRBD1 (5 bases). The V end was cut by 3 bases, the J end by 4 bases, with 11 bases between. The length of the CDR3 is 14 residues. Germline CDR1 is SGDLS and CDR2 is YYNGEE. CDR3 sequence reads: CASSGGPGGNTIYF. CDR3 nucleotides: TGTGCCAGCAGCGGGGGACCGGGAGGAAACACCATATATTTT.

V usage is TRBV7-8 and J usage is TRBJ2-3; D unclear. Germline CDR1 is SGHVS and CDR2 is FQNEAQ. V was shortened by 3 bases and J by 0 bases, with 10 bases between the two germline ends. The CDR3 totals 15 residues. The CDR3 DNA follows: TGTGCCAGCAGCTTCCAGCCTGCTAGCACAGATACGCAGTATTTT. It translates to CASSFQPASTDTQYF.

V and J are TRBV5-1 and TRBJ1-4; 7 nucleotides match TRBD1. The CDR3 is 13 residues long. Trimming cost V 2 bases and J 7 bases; bases outside gene matches: 2. CDR1 is SGHRS, CDR2 YFSETQ, per germline. CDR3 amino acids: CASSFRDSEKLFF. The CDR3 coding sequence is TGCGCCAGCAGCTTCCGGGACAGTGAAAAACTGTTTTTT.

Of note for this clonotype: An end of the junction does not agree with germline; a read error may underlie this. The chain joins TRBV11-2 to TRBJ2-7, with 9 bases lining up with TRBD1. Looked up from germline, CDR1 is SGHAT and CDR2 is FQNNGV. The CDR3 sequence is 15 residues long. The DNA of the CDR3 is TGTGCCAGCAGCTTAGGGACCGGGACAGGGTACGAGCAGAACTTC. It specifies CASSLGTGTGYEQNF.

This clonotype has at least ten counts. CDR3 in DNA: TGTGCCACCAGCAGAGAGGTATTATCCAACTATGGCTACACCTTC. This translates into CATSREVLSNYGYTF. The chain has TRBV15 and TRBJ1-2; no clear D. Trimming took off 0 bases at V and 2 bases at J, with 10 bases between the two ends. CDR3 length: 15 residues. In germline, CDR1 is LNHNV, CDR2 YYDKDF (reference sequence).

J is TRBJ2-3 and V is TRBV5-4; D is undetermined. V lost 6 bases and J lost 0, with 8 bases in between. The length of the CDR3 is 13 residues. The germline gives CDR1 SGHNT, CDR2 YYREEE (reference sequence). CDR3 DNA sequence: TGTGCCAGCATGCCGGCTAGCACAGATACGCAGTATTTT. Protein sequence: CASMPASTDTQYF.

This clonotype was counted at least ten times. The genes are TRBV10-3 and TRBJ2-4, with unresolved D. In germline, CDR1 is ENHRY, CDR2 SYGVKD. The CDR3 is 13 amino acids. Deletions cut 8 bases from V and 1 base from J, with 9 bases between. The CDR3 loop reads CAIGELAKNIQYF. The CDR3 DNA follows: TGTGCCATCGGGGAACTCGCCAAAAACATTCAGTACTTC.

The V call is TRBV7-2, the J call TRBJ2-1; D perhaps matches TRBD1 (6 bases). The V end lost 5 bases, the J end lost 7 bases, and 6 bases lay between the germline ends. The germline V gene has CDR1 SGHTA and CDR2 FQGNSA. The CDR3 has 11 residues. The CDR3 sequence: CASSQGNEQFF. CDR3 nucleotides: TGTGCCAGCAGCCAGGGGAATGAGCAGTTCTTC.

The J gene is TRBJ1-1, the V gene TRBV14, with no clear D. Germline-derived CDR1 and CDR2 are SGHDN and FVKESK. This CDR3 region has 13 residues. The ends were cut back, 0 bases at V and 1 base at J, with 3 bases in the middle. CDR3 protein: CASSQDQNTEAFF. The CDR3 coding sequence is TGTGCCAGCAGCCAAGACCAGAACACTGAAGCTTTCTTT.

The chain recombines TRBV19 with TRBJ1-4, with 7 bases matching TRBD1. This CDR3 has 16 residues. V lost 9 bases, J lost 1 base, and 11 bases stayed unmatched. CDR1 LNHDA and CDR2 SQIVND come from the germline V gene (reference sequence). The DNA of the CDR3 is TGTGCCAGAGGCCAGGGACAGACAAAAACTAATGAAAAACTGTTTTTT. Translated: CARGQGQTKTNEKLFF.

To note about this clonotype: This may arise from a read error, as a much more abundant clone is one base away. The chain joins TRBV27 to TRBJ2-3, with D unclear. V lost 6 bases to trimming and J lost 3 bases, with 13 bases between them. CDR3 size: 14 residues. CDR1 and CDR2 from the germline V gene are MNHEY and SMNVEV (reference sequence). The DNA for the CDR3 is TGTGCCAGCAGACTACTGGGGAAGACAGATACGCAGTATTTT. It encodes CASRLLGKTDTQYF.

The chain employs TRBV7-2 and TRBJ2-3; TRBD2 aligns across 13 bases. The germline V gene has CDR1 SGHTA and CDR2 FQGNSA. J lost 5 bases, V lost 4 bases, and 15 bases had no gene match. This CDR3 region has 19 residues. CDR3 region: CASSYYFGLAGDLGDTQYF. The CDR3 coding sequence is TGTGCCAGCAGCTACTACTTCGGACTAGCGGGAGATTTAGGAGATACGCAGTATTTT.

V is TRBV29-1 and J is TRBJ1-4, with TRBD1 matching over 7 bases. Germline CDR1 SQVTM, CDR2 ANQGSEA. The CDR3 runs 15 residues. The V and J ends lost 6 bases and 5 bases, in that order; junction bases with no gene match: 12. The CDR3 region is CSVGAPGTANEKLFF. CDR3 bases: TGCAGCGTGGGCGCCCCCGGGACAGCAAATGAAAAACTGTTTTTT.

This clonotype was seen many times. The chain combines TRBV7-2 with TRBJ2-1; 8 bases are shared with TRBD2. J lost 9 bases, V lost 5 bases, and 12 bases had no gene match. The CDR3 length is 15 residues. Looked up from germline, CDR1 is SGHTA and CDR2 is FQGNSA. The CDR3, as DNA: TGTGCCAGCAGCCCACTTATGGCTAGCGGGTCTGAGCAGTTCTTC. Its protein product is CASSPLMASGSEQFF.

The genes are TRBV3-1 and TRBJ1-2; maybe TRBD1 (6 bases). The V end lost 0 bases, the J end lost 4 bases, and 12 bases lay between the germline ends. Germline V gene lookup returns CDR1 LGHDT and CDR2 YNNKEL (reference sequence). This CDR3 contains 15 residues. CDR3 loop: CASSQEVQGIYGYTF. CDR3 in DNA: TGTGCCAGCAGCCAAGAAGTACAGGGAATCTATGGCTACACCTTC.

This clonotype was observed many times. The CDR3 DNA reads TGTGCCTGGAGGCCCATAAACTATGGCTACACCTTC. It is translated as CAWRPINYGYTF. The rearrangement links TRBV30 to TRBJ1-2; D ambiguous. Germline CDR1 is GTSNPN and CDR2 is SVGIG (reference sequence). Trimming cost V 3 bases and J 2 bases, with 7 bases left between them. The CDR3 length is 12 residues.

Worth noting for this clonotype: Germline is not matched at one junction end, which may reflect a read error. V is TRBV11-2 and J is TRBJ2-1, with D unclear. The CDR3 totals 14 residues. Per the germline V gene, CDR1 is SGHAT and CDR2 is FQNNGV. CDR3 nucleotides: TGTGCCAGCAGCTTATCGGGTTTTGACAATGGGCAGTTCTTC. It translates to CASSLSGFDNGQFF.

This clonotype was seen a handful of times. The chain uses TRBV7-2 and TRBJ1-4, with 10 nucleotides matching TRBD1. The CDR3 is 15 amino acids. The germline V gene encodes CDR1 SGHTA and CDR2 FQGNSA. V was pared by 6 bases and J by 7 bases, with 8 bases of the junction left unmatched. Here the CDR3 reads CASSSTGTGVEKLFF. Written as DNA, the CDR3 is TGTGCCAGCAGTAGTACCGGGACAGGGGTTGAAAAACTGTTTTTT.

The table lists this clonotype with many counts. The CDR3 DNA reads TGTGCCAGCAGCTTCAAGGACTTCTACTACTACGAGCAGTACTTC. As protein: CASSFKDFYYYEQYF. The chain links TRBV7-2 to TRBJ2-7; weak D call: TRBD2 (5 bases). V dropped 3 bases and J dropped 3 bases, with 15 bases sitting between them. Germline-derived CDR1 and CDR2 are SGHTA and FQGNSA. The CDR3 extends over 15 amino acids.

This clonotype was detected many times. J is TRBJ2-5 and V is TRBV5-6; 7 bases match TRBD2. Trimming removed 9 bases from V and 2 bases from J; junction bases left unmatched: 10. Germline V gene lookup returns CDR1 SGHDT and CDR2 YYEEEE. There are 14 residues in the CDR3. The chain's CDR3 is CATQRGGNQETQYF. Written as DNA, the CDR3 is TGTGCCACCCAGAGGGGAGGGAATCAAGAGACCCAGTACTTC.

The table lists this clonotype with many counts. The chain links TRBV7-8 to TRBJ2-2, with D tentatively TRBD2 (6 bases). V lost 5 bases and J 6 bases, leaving 16 bases between the germline ends. This CDR3 has 15 residues. The germline gives CDR1 SGHVS, CDR2 FQNEAQ. The CDR3 spells CASSLGTEGAGELFF. In DNA, the CDR3 is TGTGCCAGCAGCCTCGGGACGGAGGGCGCCGGGGAGCTGTTTTTT. Drawing the rest from reference TRBV7-8 and TRBJ2-2, the complete variable domain is GAGVSQSPRYKVAKRGQDVALRCDPISGHVSLFWYQQALGQGPEFLTYFQNEAQLDKSGLPSDRFFAERPEGSVSTLKIQRTQQEDSAVYLCASSLGTEGAGELFFGEGSRLTVL.

In this sample, this clonotype turned up many times. The chain joins TRBV4-1 to TRBJ2-7; maybe TRBD2 (6 bases). From germline, CDR1 is MGHRA and CDR2 YSYEKL. This CDR3 region has 16 residues. Trimming removed 2 bases at V and 1 base at J, with 15 bases between. CDR3 DNA sequence: TGCGCCAGCAGCCAACCCCCTGGGGGGAGTTCCTACGAGCAGTACTTC. Its protein product is CASSQPPGGSSYEQYF.

This clonotype came up many times. This rearrangement joins TRBV10-2 to TRBJ1-6; D unresolved. CDR3 length: 15 residues. Germline V gene data show CDR1 as WSHSY and CDR2 as SAAADI. Trimming stripped 2 bases from V and 7 bases from J, with 12 bases between. The CDR3 reads CASSEIGVENSPLHF. As DNA, the CDR3 is TGCGCCAGCAGTGAGATCGGGGTGGAGAATTCACCCCTCCACTTT.